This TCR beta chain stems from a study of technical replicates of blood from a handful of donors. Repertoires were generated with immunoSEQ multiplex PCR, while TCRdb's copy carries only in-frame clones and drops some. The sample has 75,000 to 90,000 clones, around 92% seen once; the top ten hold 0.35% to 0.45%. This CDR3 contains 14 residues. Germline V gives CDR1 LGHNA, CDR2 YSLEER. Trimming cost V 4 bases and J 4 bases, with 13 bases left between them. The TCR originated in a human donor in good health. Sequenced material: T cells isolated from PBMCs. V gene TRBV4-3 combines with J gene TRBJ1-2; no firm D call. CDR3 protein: CASSPQRGSYGYTF. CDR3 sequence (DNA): TGCGCCAGCAGCCCCCAGCGAGGGTCCTATGGCTACACCTTC.